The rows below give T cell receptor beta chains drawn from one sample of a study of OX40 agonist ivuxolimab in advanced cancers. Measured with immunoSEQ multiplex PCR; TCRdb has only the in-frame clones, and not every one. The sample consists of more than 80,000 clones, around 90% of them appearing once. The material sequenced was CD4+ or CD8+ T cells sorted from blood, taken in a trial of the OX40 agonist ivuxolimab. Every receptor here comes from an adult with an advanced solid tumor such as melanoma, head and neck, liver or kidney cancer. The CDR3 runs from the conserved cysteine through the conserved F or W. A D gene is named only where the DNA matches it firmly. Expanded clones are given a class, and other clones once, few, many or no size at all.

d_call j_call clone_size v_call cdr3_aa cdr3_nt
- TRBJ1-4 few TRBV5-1 CASSLGSTNEKLFF TGCGCCAGCAGCTTGGGGTCAACTAATGAAAAACTGTTTTTT
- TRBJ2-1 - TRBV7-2 CASSVWTASYNEQFF TGTGCCAGCAGCGTATGGACGGCATCCTACAATGAGCAGTTCTTC
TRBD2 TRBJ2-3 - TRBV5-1 CASTPGGGRLDTQYF TGCGCCAGCACCCCGGGCGGGGGTAGGTTGGATACGCAGTATTTT
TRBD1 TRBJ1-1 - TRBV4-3 CASSQRPDRAPEAFF TGCGCCAGCAGCCAGAGGCCCGACAGGGCCCCTGAAGCTTTCTTT
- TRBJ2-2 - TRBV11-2 CASRQGNTGELFF TGTGCCAGCAGACAGGGAAACACCGGGGAGCTGTTTTTT
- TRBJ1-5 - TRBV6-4 CASSSTGWGQPQHF TGTGCCAGCAGTTCGACAGGATGGGGTCAGCCCCAGCATTTT
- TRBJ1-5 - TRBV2 CASSTSNQPQHF TGTGCCAGCAGTACTAGCAATCAGCCCCAGCATTTT
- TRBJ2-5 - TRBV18 CASSEGGGQETQYF TGTGCCAGCTCAGAAGGTGGGGGACAAGAGACCCAGTACTTC
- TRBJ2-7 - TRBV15 CATSRDQNEQYF TGTGCCACCAGCAGAGACCAGAACGAGCAGTACTTC
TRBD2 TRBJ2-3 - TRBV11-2 CASSLMLAGGDTQYF TGTGCCAGCAGCTTAATGCTAGCGGGGGGCGATACGCAGTATTTT
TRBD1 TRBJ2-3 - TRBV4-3 CASSRQTGTGGDTQYF TGCGCCAGCAGCCGTCAGACCGGGACAGGGGGAGATACGCAGTATTTT